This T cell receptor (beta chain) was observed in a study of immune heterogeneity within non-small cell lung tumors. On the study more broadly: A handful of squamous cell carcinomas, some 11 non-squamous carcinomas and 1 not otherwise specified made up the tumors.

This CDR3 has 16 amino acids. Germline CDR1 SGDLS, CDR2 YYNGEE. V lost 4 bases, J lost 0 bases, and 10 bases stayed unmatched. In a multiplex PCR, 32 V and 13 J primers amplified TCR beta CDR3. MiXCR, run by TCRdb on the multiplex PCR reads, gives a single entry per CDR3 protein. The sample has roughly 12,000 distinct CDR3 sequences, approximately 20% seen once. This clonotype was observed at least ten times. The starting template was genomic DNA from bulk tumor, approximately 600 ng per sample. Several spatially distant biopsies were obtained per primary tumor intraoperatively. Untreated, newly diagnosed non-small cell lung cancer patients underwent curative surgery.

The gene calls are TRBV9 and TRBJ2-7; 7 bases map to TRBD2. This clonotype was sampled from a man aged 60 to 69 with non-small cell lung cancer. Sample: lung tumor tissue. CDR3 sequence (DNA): TGTGCCAGCAGCCCCGGGGGGTATGTCGACTCCTACGAGCAGTACTTC. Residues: CASSPGGYVDSYEQYF.